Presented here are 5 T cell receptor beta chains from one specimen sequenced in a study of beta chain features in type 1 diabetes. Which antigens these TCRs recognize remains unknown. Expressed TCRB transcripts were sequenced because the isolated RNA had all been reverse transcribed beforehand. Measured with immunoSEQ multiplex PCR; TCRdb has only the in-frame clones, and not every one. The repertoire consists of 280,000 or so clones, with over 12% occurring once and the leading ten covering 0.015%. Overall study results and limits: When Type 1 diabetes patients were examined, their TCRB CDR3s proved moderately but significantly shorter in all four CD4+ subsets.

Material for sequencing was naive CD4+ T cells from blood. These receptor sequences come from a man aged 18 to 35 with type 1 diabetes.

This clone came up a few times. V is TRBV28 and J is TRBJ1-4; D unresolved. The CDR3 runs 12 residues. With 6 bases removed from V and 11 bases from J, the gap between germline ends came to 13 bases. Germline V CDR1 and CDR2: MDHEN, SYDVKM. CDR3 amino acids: CASRAPGTKLFF. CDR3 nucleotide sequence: TGTGCCAGCAGGGCACCAGGAACGAAACTGTTTTTT.

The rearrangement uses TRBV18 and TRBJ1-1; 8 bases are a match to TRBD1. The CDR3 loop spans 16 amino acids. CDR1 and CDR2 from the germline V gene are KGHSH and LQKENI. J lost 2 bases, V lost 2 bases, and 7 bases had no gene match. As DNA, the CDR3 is TGTGCCAGCTCACCAAGACAGGGGAGGGTCAACACTGAAGCTTTCTTT. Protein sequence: CASSPRQGRVNTEAFF.

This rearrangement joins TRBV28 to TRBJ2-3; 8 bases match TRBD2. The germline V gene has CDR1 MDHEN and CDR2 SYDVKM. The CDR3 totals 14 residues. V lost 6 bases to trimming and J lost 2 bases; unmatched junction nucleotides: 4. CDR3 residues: CASRDGLATDTQYF. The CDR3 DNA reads TGTGCCAGCAGGGATGGACTAGCCACAGATACGCAGTATTTT.

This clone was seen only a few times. The CDR3 protein is CSVGTEEEQYF. The CDR3 nucleotides are TGCAGCGTCGGGACAGAGGAAGAGCAGTACTTC. The gene calls are TRBV29-1 and TRBJ2-7, with 7 positions matching TRBD1. The length of the CDR3 is 11 residues. CDR1 SQVTM and CDR2 ANQGSEA come from the germline V gene. V lost 6 bases, J lost 7 bases, and 6 bases stayed unmatched.

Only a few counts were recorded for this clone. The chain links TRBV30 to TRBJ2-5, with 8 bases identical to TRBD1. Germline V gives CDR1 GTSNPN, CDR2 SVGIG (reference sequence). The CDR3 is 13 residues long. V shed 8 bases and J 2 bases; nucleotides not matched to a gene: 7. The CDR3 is CARDTGGQETQYF. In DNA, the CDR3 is TGTGCCAGAGATACAGGGGGACAAGAGACCCAGTACTTC.